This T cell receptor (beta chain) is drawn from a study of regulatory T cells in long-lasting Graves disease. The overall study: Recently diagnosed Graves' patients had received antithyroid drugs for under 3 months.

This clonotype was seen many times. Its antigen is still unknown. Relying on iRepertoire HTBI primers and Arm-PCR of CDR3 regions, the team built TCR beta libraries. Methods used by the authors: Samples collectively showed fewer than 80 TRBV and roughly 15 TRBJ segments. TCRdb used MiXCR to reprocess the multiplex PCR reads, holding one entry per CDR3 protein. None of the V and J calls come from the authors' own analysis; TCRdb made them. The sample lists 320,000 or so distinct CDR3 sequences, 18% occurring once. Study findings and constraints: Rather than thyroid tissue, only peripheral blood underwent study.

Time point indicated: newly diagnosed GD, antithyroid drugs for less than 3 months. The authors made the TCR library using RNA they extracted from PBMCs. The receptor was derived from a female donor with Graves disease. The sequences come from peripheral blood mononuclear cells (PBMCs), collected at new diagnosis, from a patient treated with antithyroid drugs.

CDR3 loop: CSARDGGRGAFF. Here the CDR3 DNA reads TGCAGTGCTAGAGATGGGGGGAGGGGAGCTTTCTTT. The V call is TRBV20-1, the J call TRBJ1-1; possibly TRBD1 for D (5 bases). The ends were cut back, 0 bases at V and 10 bases at J, with 12 bases in the middle. Germline V gene sequence: CDR1 DFQATT, CDR2 SNEGSKA (reference sequence). The CDR3 runs 12 residues.